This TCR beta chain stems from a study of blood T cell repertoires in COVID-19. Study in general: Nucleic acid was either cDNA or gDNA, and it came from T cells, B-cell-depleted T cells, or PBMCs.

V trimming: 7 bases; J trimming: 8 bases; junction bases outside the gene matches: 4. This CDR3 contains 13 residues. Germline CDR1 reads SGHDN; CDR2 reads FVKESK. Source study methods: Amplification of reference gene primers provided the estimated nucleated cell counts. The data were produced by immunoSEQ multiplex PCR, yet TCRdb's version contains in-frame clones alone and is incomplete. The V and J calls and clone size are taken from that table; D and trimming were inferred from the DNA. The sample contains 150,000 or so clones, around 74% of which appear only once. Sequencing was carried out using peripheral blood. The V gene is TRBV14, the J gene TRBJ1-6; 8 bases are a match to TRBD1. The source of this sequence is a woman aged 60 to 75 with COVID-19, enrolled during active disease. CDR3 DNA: TGTGCCAGCAACCCAGGGGGCTATTCACCCCTCCACTTT. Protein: CASNPGGYSPLHF.